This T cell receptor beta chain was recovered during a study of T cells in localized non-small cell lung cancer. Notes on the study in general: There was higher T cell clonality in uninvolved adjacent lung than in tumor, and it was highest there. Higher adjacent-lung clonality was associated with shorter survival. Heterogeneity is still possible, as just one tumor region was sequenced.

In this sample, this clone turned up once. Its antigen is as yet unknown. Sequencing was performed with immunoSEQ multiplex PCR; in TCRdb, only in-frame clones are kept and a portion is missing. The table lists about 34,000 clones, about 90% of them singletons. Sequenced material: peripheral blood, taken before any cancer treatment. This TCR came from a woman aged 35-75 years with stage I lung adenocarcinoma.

In DNA, the CDR3 is TGCAGCGTTGAAGATGGGTGGGGTATCCACTCTGGAAACACCATATATTTT. Protein: CSVEDGWGIHSGNTIYF. The chain links TRBV29-1 to TRBJ1-3; D call uncertain. The length of the CDR3 is 17 residues. CDR1 SQVTM and CDR2 ANQGSEA come from the germline V gene. With 0 bases removed from V and 0 bases from J, the gap between germline ends came to 15 bases.